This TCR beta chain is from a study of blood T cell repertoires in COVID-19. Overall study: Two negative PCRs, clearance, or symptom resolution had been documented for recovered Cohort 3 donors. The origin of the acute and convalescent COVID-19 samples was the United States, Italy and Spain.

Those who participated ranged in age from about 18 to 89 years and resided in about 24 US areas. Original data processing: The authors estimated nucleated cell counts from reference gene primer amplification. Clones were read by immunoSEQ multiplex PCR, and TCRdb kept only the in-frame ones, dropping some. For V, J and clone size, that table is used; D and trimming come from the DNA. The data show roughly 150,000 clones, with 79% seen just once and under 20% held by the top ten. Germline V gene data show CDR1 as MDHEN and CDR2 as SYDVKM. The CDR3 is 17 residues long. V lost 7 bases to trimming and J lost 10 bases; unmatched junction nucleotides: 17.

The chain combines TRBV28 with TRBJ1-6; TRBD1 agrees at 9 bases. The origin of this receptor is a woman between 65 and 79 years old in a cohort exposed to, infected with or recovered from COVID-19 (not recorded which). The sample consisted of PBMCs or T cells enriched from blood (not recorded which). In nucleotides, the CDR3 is TGTGCCAGCATAAAGACCGGGACAGGGCATCTTTTCTCACCCCTCCACTTT. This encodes CASIKTGTGHLFSPLHF.